This T cell receptor beta chain appears in the sequencing data of a study of Japanese encephalitis immunity and Zika vaccine responses (dated by TCRdb to 2020 to 2023). Study-level background: The included participants were given three 5.0 ug doses of alum-adjuvanted ZPIV at weeks 0, 4 and 28. Eleven to twelve participants were given two doses of JEV vaccine (IXIARO) 28 days apart, two to three months before the first ZPIV dose. Before ZPIV, twelve participants were given one dose of YFV vaccine (YF-VAX), while eight or nine participants were flavivirus-naive. For TCR sequencing, over five representative participants were chosen from each pre-vaccination group, with samples at week 0 (after pre-vaccination, before ZPIV) and week 52. TCR repertoires from a few flavivirus-naive individuals were additionally analyzed at weeks 2, 6 and 52 after the start of ZPIV vaccination. The stimulations used peptide pools from ZIKV structural proteins divided into flavivirus-conserved and non-conserved sets, or JEV or YFV peptides that matched the pre-vaccination. The ZIKV peptides, 15-mers that overlapped by 11 residues, were chosen for containing NetMHCpan/NetMHCII-predicted epitopes with affinity below 50 nM. The study tested whether CD4 T cell responses to the Zika vaccine were shaped by prior Japanese encephalitis virus (JEV) or yellow fever virus (YFV) vaccination.

The CDR3 has 16 amino acids, counting the end cysteine and phenylalanine. The entry retains the CDR3 DNA only, 48 bases that are in frame from base 1. Based on the germline V gene (reference sequence), the CDR1 and CDR2 sequences are MNHEY and SMNVEV. For this chain, trimming is 0 bases at the V end and 4 bases at the J end, and the number of junction bases without a gene match is 8. This clonotype is labeled medium-sized (0.01 to 0.1%). No base qualities exist here, and no much larger clone lies one base off it. The library was obtained by 5' RACE. Before sequencing, the TCRbeta libraries were pooled in proportion to the number of cells sorted for each library. Total RNA from sorted cells was extracted with RNAzol RT, and cDNA was made with an oligo(dT) primer and a template-switching oligo. The TCRbeta V-CDR3-J region was amplified by PCR with Kapa HiFi between a SMARTer oligo primer and a TCRbeta constant-region primer. A second PCR added Illumina adaptors and sample-specific index barcodes, with HighPrep bead cleanup and Bioanalyzer confirmation of a roughly 650 bp band. Libraries were sequenced on an Illumina MiSeq with 2x151 bp paired-end reads. Under the source paper's analysis protocol: An in-house Java program demultiplexed the reads, and MiXCR assigned TCRbeta annotations and counted clonotypes. Repertoire overlap was assessed with Morisita-Horn indices from the R package vegan, and UPGMA clustering and Circos plots of recurring clonotypes were generated. Shannon diversity and richness were each normalized to the maximum value possible given the input cell numbers, so the resulting values fell between 0 and 1. CDR3beta sequences were aligned with MUSCLE, distances computed with SeqinR, and multidimensional scaling plotted in R. Clones were called with MiXCR by TCRdb after fastp trimmed the public reads at Q25, and only in-frame beta chains were retained. Each CDR3 protein appears once, grouped with its most common genes and DNA. These V and J calls derive from TCRdb rather than the authors' analysis. The sample table shows approximately 300 distinct CDR3 sequences, and over 1% are seen once. The ten most abundant clones make up almost 35% of the sample.

General conclusions and limits of the study: Because there were not enough samples, the peptide pools could not be deconvoluted, which meant the specific peptides behind the cross-reactive responses went unidentified. The analysis was restricted to a subset of trial participants with three doses and adequate samples, and the entire vaccinated cohort was not analyzed. Compared with YFV-pre-vaccinated donors, JEV-pre-vaccinated donors had higher repertoire similarity across time-points and stimulations, indicating that more clonotypes were common to ZIKV and JEV stimulation. The samples grouped by participant and showed no similarity across individuals, which suggests that no public TCRs were detected. CD8 T cell responses to ZIKV peptide pools were of very low magnitude and seen in only a few individuals. After ZPIV, repertoire richness of CD4 T cells responding to conserved ZIKV epitopes significantly decreased in JEV-pre-vaccinated donors.

After labeling with CellTrace CFSE, PBMCs were cultured for 6 days in RPMI containing approximately 8% human serum along with peptide pools, each at 1 ug/mL. Unfixed proliferating CD4 T cells were sorted on a BD FACSAria as live CD56-CD19-CD16-CD3+CD4+ CFSE-low cells. The enrolled adults were healthy and tested seronegative for ZIKV, JEV, YFV, DENV and WNV on microneutralization screening. Samples came from a phase 1, double-blinded, randomized, placebo-controlled trial of an alum-adjuvanted Zika purified-inactivated virus (ZPIV) vaccine. Peripheral blood mononuclear cells were isolated by standard procedure and stored frozen in liquid nitrogen until use.

Here the sequenced sample was antigen-activated CD4+ T cells from blood, cultured, taken during a Zika inactivated vaccine study. The chain joins TRBV27 to TRBJ1-2; 7 bases in the middle match TRBD1. The receptor's source is an adult woman who received an inactivated Zika virus vaccine. The CDR3 sequence is CASSLSGVGTVYGYTF. The sequence in DNA is TGTGCCAGCAGTTTATCCGGTGTCGGGACAGTCTATGGCTACACCTTC.